This T cell receptor (beta chain) derives from a study of shared clonotypes between healthy human individuals. Profiling relied on immunoSEQ multiplex PCR, and the TCRdb table lists in-frame clones only, not all of them. The profile covers approximately 1.5 million clones, with less than 99% appearing a single time and 0.36% taken by the ten largest. Trimming cost V 4 bases and J 2 bases; bases outside gene matches: 9. Germline V lookup: CDR1 SGHNT, CDR2 YYREEE (reference sequence). CDR3 size: 17 residues. Material: naive CD4+ T cells sorted from blood. Indicated subset: CD45RA+ positively selected. The V gene is TRBV5-4, the J gene TRBJ2-1; 10 nucleotides match TRBD2. This clonotype was sampled from a young man in good health. The CDR3 region is CASSPGTSDVTYNEQFF. The CDR3 DNA reads TGTGCCAGCAGCCCTGGGACTAGCGACGTGACCTACAATGAGCAGTTCTTC.